The 23 T cell receptor beta chains below all came from one sample that was sequenced in a study of T cell repertoires in cytomegalovirus infection. One entry per CDR3 protein, called by TCRdb with MiXCR from the reads. The sample consists of roughly 230,000 distinct CDR3 sequences, around 6.4% of them appearing once. Sequenced input: PBMCs. The receptors here all came from a human donor in good health (CMV status not recorded). Some clones in this sample may be carry-over from other donors' samples.

The sample holds many counts of this clonotype. The rearrangement uses TRBV5-5 and TRBJ2-1, with 8 bases aligning to TRBD1. The V and J ends lost 3 bases and 7 bases, in that order; junction bases with no gene match: 9. The germline V gene encodes CDR1 SGHKS and CDR2 YYEKEE (reference sequence). The CDR3 sequence is 15 residues long. The CDR3 loop is CASSSRGQGWNEQFF. As DNA, the CDR3 is TGTGCCAGCAGCTCTCGCGGACAGGGTTGGAATGAGCAGTTCTTC. The variable domain in full, with the rest retrieved from reference TRBV5-5 and TRBJ2-1, is DAGVTQSPTHLIKTRGQQVTLRCSPISGHKSVSWYQQVLGQGPQFIFQYYEKEERGRGNFPDRFSARQFPNYSSELNVNALLLGDSALYLCASSSRGQGWNEQFFGPGTRLTVL.

The sample holds many counts of this clonotype. The V call is TRBV29-1, the J call TRBJ1-2; D is unresolved. CDR3 size: 12 residues. The V gene's germline CDR1 is SQVTM and CDR2 ANQGSEA. V was trimmed by 2 bases and J by 8 bases, leaving 12 bases between them. The CDR3 reads CSVESGGLGYTF. As DNA, the CDR3 is TGCAGCGTTGAAAGCGGAGGCTTGGGCTACACCTTC.

This clonotype has at least ten counts. The rearrangement joins TRBV6-1 to TRBJ2-7, with a weak D call TRBD1 (6 bases). V was pared by 11 bases and J by 2 bases, with 19 bases between. This CDR3 has 14 residues. Per germline, CDR1 MNHNS and CDR2 SASEGT. DNA for the CDR3: TGTGCCGGACGGGCAGGGGCATACCCCTACGAGCAGTACTTC. Protein product: CAGRAGAYPYEQYF.

The chain joins TRBV5-1 to TRBJ1-2; 7 positions agree with TRBD1. From germline, CDR1 is SGHRS and CDR2 YFSETQ. The CDR3 has 14 amino acids. V shed 1 base, J shed 4 bases, and the junction held 4 bases outside the gene matches. CDR3 protein: CASSLQGGSYGYTF. The CDR3 bases are TGCGCCAGCAGCTTGCAGGGGGGATCCTATGGCTACACCTTC.

This clonotype was detected ten times or more. V gene TRBV5-1 combines with J gene TRBJ2-1, with a tentative D call TRBD1 (5 bases). In germline, CDR1 is SGHRS, CDR2 YFSETQ. CDR3 length: 15 residues. Trimming removed 0 bases from V and 3 bases from J, with 10 bases in between. For the CDR3, the DNA is TGCGCCAGCAGCTTGGGGGGCGTCCTCTACAATGAGCAGTTCTTC. It translates to CASSLGGVLYNEQFF. The whole variable domain, remainder taken from reference TRBV5-1 and TRBJ2-1, is KAGVTQTPRYLIKTRGQQVTLSCSPISGHRSVSWYQQTPGQGLQFLFEYFSETQRNKGNFPGRFSGRQFSNSRSEMNVSTLELGDSALYLCASSLGGVLYNEQFFGPGTRLTVL.

The chain is built from TRBV2 and TRBJ2-5, with D perhaps being TRBD1 or TRBD2 (5 bases each). This CDR3 is 13 amino acids long. Trimming shortened V by 3 bases and J by 5 bases, and 10 bases separated the two germline ends. Germline V CDR1 and CDR2: SNHLY, FYNNEI. Here the CDR3 reads CASSEGVLETQYF. The CDR3 DNA sequence: TGTGCCAGCAGTGAGGGGGTTCTCGAGACCCAGTACTTC.

This clonotype was recorded at least ten times. The rearrangement joins TRBV29-1 to TRBJ2-5; the D gene is possibly TRBD1 (5 bases). Trimming removed 3 bases at V and 1 base at J, with 9 bases between. Germline CDR1 is SQVTM and CDR2 is ANQGSEA. The length of the CDR3 is 13 residues. The CDR3 bases are TGCAGCGTTGAGAACCAGGGCCAAGAGACCCAGTACTTC. Protein: CSVENQGQETQYF.

This clonotype was detected many times. The chain carries TRBV6-6 and TRBJ2-1; D uncertain. Germline V gives CDR1 MNHNY, CDR2 SVGAGI (reference sequence). This CDR3 contains 11 residues. Deletions cut 8 bases from V and 4 bases from J, with 6 bases between. The CDR3 region is CASQTYNEQFF. The CDR3 DNA follows: TGTGCCAGCCAGACTTACAATGAGCAGTTCTTC.

This clonotype has at least ten counts. The chain is built from TRBV7-2 and TRBJ1-1; 7 bases match TRBD1. Losses at the gene ends were 7 bases for V and 7 bases for J; bases not matched to a gene: 12. The CDR3 runs 14 residues. Germline V gene sequence: CDR1 SGHTA, CDR2 FQGNSA. CDR3 in DNA: TGTGCCAGCATCTATAGAGGACAGGTCGGTGAAGCTTTCTTT. It specifies CASIYRGQVGEAFF.

This clonotype was found many times. The chain recombines TRBV28 with TRBJ1-1; 10 bases line up with TRBD1. The CDR3 is made up of 11 amino acids. Germline loops: CDR1 MDHEN, CDR2 SYDVKM. V shed 9 bases and J 14 bases; nucleotides not matched to a gene: 9. In DNA form, the CDR3 reads TGTGCCAGTTCCGTCGGACAGGGGGTCTTCTTT. It encodes CASSVGQGVFF.

Points on this clonotype: A much larger clone is a single base away; this may be a read error. The V gene is TRBV6-2 or TRBV6-3, the J gene TRBJ1-6; unclear D gene. The germline V gene has CDR1 MNHEY and CDR2 SVGEGT. The CDR3 has 13 residues. The V end lost 6 bases, the J end lost 8 bases, and 11 bases lay between the germline ends. CDR3 coding DNA: TGTGCCAGCAGGGGAAGGACGGATTCACCCCTCCACTTT. It codes for CASRGRTDSPLHF.

This clonotype was observed many times. V is TRBV28 and J is TRBJ2-7, with D unresolved. The V and J ends lost 3 bases and 5 bases respectively, with 5 bases between them. The CDR3 has 11 residues. Germline V gene sequence: CDR1 MDHEN, CDR2 SYDVKM. The DNA of the CDR3 is TGTGCCAGCAGTTTGGCGGACGAGCAGTACTTC. It is translated as CASSLADEQYF. Using reference TRBV28 and TRBJ2-7 for the parts outside the CDR3, the full variable domain is DVKVTQSSRYLVKRTGEKVFLECVQDMDHENMFWYRQDPGLGLRLIYFSYDVKMKEKGDIPEGYSVSREKKERFSLILESASTNQTSMYLCASSLADEQYFGPGTRLTVT.

Many counts were recorded for this clonotype. V gene TRBV20-1 combines with J gene TRBJ1-1; a possible D gene is TRBD1 (5 bases). The CDR3 spans 12 residues. Germline V CDR1 and CDR2: DFQATT, SNEGSKA (reference sequence). Between the trimmed V and J ends, which lost 2 bases and 1 base, there was a span of 5 bases. This chain's CDR3 is CSARTGNTEAFF. The CDR3 DNA reads TGCAGTGCTAGAACAGGGAACACTGAAGCTTTCTTT.

This clonotype was found a few times. V is TRBV20-1 and J is TRBJ1-1; D unclear. V dropped 4 bases and J dropped 1 base, with 7 bases sitting between them. Germline assignment: CDR1 DFQATT and CDR2 SNEGSKA (reference sequence). The CDR3 extends over 12 amino acids. The CDR3: CSATNGNTEAFF. CDR3 in DNA: TGCAGTGCTACCAATGGGAACACTGAAGCTTTCTTT.

This clonotype has at least ten counts. The chain combines TRBV27 with TRBJ1-6; 10 nucleotides line up with TRBD1. The CDR3 runs 15 residues. V lost 6 bases, J lost 9 bases, and 8 bases stayed unmatched. CDR1 is MNHEY and CDR2 is SMNVEV in the germline V gene (reference sequence). The DNA of the CDR3 is TGTGCCAGCAGCCGTTGGGGACAGGGGAGTTCACCCCTCCACTTT. Residues: CASSRWGQGSSPLHF.

V gene TRBV2 combines with J gene TRBJ1-5; no reliable D call. The germline V and J ends were trimmed by 4 bases and 0 bases, with 7 bases remaining between them. CDR3 size: 14 residues. Looked up from germline, CDR1 is SNHLY and CDR2 is FYNNEI. The CDR3 DNA follows: TGTGCCAGCAGTGCGGAGAATAGCAATCAGCCCCAGCATTTT. Its translation is CASSAENSNQPQHF.

Many counts were recorded for this clonotype. The J gene is TRBJ1-2, the V gene TRBV6-2 or TRBV6-3, with 7 bases that match TRBD1. In germline, CDR1 is MNHEY, CDR2 SVGEGT. V shed 4 bases and J 2 bases; nucleotides not matched to a gene: 4. This CDR3 has 14 residues. The CDR3: CASSWKGGNYGYTF. For the CDR3, the DNA is TGTGCCAGCAGTTGGAAAGGGGGCAACTATGGCTACACCTTC.

This clonotype has ten or more counts. The V gene is TRBV5-1, the J gene TRBJ2-7; TRBD1 matches at 10 bases. The trim removed 4 bases at V and 6 bases at J, leaving 10 bases unmatched. This CDR3 contains 15 residues. The germline gives CDR1 SGHRS, CDR2 YFSETQ. The chain's CDR3 is CASSALGTGVGEQYF. CDR3 nucleotide sequence: TGCGCCAGCAGCGCCCTGGGGACAGGGGTTGGCGAGCAGTACTTC.

Within the sample, this clonotype is medium-sized (0.01 to 0.1%). CDR3 nucleotide sequence: TGTGCCAGCAGCACAATGGGGGGGCCGGGTGAAGCTTTCTTT. It is translated as CASSTMGGPGEAFF. The V gene is TRBV7-2, the J gene TRBJ1-1, with D tentatively TRBD1 (6 bases). The ends were cut back, 5 bases at V and 7 bases at J, with 17 bases in the middle. Germline CDR1 and CDR2: SGHTA and FQGNSA. The CDR3 has 14 amino acids.

The J gene is TRBJ2-3, the V gene TRBV20-1; 10 nucleotides align to TRBD1. V trimming: 6 bases; J trimming: 5 bases; junction bases outside the gene matches: 11. Looked up from germline, CDR1 is DFQATT and CDR2 is SNEGSKA (reference sequence). The CDR3 extends over 15 amino acids. This CDR3 reads CSARNADRGIDTQYF. The CDR3 nucleotides read TGCAGTGCCAGAAATGCGGACAGGGGGATAGATACGCAGTATTTT.

This clonotype was picked up many times. The CDR3 region is CSASVGVEAFF. The CDR3 DNA is TGCAGTGCTAGTGTCGGGGTTGAAGCTTTCTTT. This chain links TRBV20-1 with TRBJ1-1, with D hard to call. Germline lookup yields CDR1 DFQATT and CDR2 SNEGSKA (reference sequence). The CDR3 has 11 residues. V lost 3 bases and J lost 7, with 9 bases in between.

This clonotype was recorded at least ten times. The V call is TRBV12-3 or TRBV12-4, the J call TRBJ2-4, with D unresolved. CDR3 length: 16 amino acids. V lost 6 bases to trimming and J lost 0 bases, with 15 bases between them. The CDR3 spells CASSSRPNLAKNIQYF. The CDR3 DNA reads TGTGCCAGCAGCAGTCGGCCAAACTTAGCCAAAAACATTCAGTACTTC.

This clonotype has at least ten counts. The chain recombines TRBV7-2 with TRBJ2-1, with TRBD1 identical over 11 bases. V lost 2 bases, J lost 4 bases, and 4 bases stayed unmatched. CDR3 length: 16 amino acids. Germline CDR1 and CDR2: SGHTA and FQGNSA. The CDR3 sequence is CASSLRGQGEYNEQFF. CDR3 nucleotide sequence: TGTGCCAGCAGCTTAAGGGGACAGGGGGAATACAATGAGCAGTTCTTC.